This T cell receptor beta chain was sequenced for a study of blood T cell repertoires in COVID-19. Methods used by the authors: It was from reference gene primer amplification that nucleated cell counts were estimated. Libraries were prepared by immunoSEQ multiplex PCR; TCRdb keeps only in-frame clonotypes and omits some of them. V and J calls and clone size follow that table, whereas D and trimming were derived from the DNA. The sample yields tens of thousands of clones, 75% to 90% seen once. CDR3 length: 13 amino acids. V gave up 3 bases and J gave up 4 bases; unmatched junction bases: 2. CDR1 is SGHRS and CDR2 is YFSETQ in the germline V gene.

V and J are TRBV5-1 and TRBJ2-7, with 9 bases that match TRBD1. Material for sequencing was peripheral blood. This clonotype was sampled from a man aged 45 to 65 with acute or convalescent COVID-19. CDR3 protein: CASSSDRGYEQYF. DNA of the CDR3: TGCGCCAGCAGCTCGGACAGGGGATACGAGCAGTACTTC.